Shown below are 2 T cell receptor beta chains from a single sample sequenced in a study of long-term antiretroviral therapy in people with HIV. Assay version v3.0 of immunoSEQ was used, and it was run at survey level. Assay: immunoSEQ multiplex PCR; the TCRdb copy retains only in-frame clones and omits some. The data hold 20,000 to 25,000 clones, with 70% to 90% observed a single time. The starting material was unsorted PBMCs, obtained around 2.7 years after starting antiretroviral therapy. These receptors came from a woman in her forties or fifties with HIV.

The gene calls are TRBV20-1 and TRBJ1-2, with D unclear. In germline, CDR1 is DFQATT, CDR2 SNEGSKA (reference sequence). The V end lost 6 bases, the J end lost 6 bases, and 11 bases lay between the germline ends. This CDR3 spans 11 amino acids. The chain's CDR3 is CSALSGDGYTF. The CDR3 DNA reads TGCAGTGCCTTATCTGGGGATGGCTACACCTTC.

By sample fraction, this clone is medium-sized. The genes are TRBV7-6 and TRBJ2-2; TRBD1 or TRBD2 may be the D gene (5 bases each). The CDR3 runs 15 residues. CDR1 SGHVS and CDR2 FNYEAQ come from the germline V gene. V shed 6 bases and J shed 5 bases, with 16 bases lying between them. The CDR3 DNA follows: TGTGCCAGCAGATCGGGGCCATGGGAGACCGGGGAGCTGTTTTTT. This encodes CASRSGPWETGELFF.